Following are 5 T cell receptor beta chains from one sample sequenced in a study of cytomegalovirus exposure and HLA in healthy donors. This PCR relied on a set of 60 Vbeta primers and 13 Jbeta primers. The repertoire was sequenced with immunoSEQ multiplex PCR; TCRdb's copy has only in-frame clones and lacks some. The profile shows about 180,000 clones, just over 75% of them singletons. The sample comprised PBMCs. The receptors were sampled from a man aged 18 to 35 in good health and CMV-seronegative.

This sequence joins TRBV6-1 and TRBJ2-7; no definite D call. This CDR3 spans 15 amino acids. V gave up 3 bases and J gave up 1 base, with 13 bases separating them. Germline CDR1 MNHNS, CDR2 SASEGT. Written as DNA, the CDR3 is TGTGCCAGCAGTGAGGGCACCGCCACATCCTACGAGCAGTACTTC. Its protein is CASSEGTATSYEQYF.

This clone was seen only a few times. This sequence joins TRBV27 and TRBJ2-1; 7 bases match TRBD2. From germline, CDR1 is MNHEY and CDR2 SMNVEV (reference sequence). Trimming at V came to 7 bases and at J to 8 bases, leaving 14 bases not matched to a gene. The CDR3 extends over 15 amino acids. CDR3 bases: TGTGCCAGCACCAGCACTGAGGGGAGGGGCTATGAGCAGTTCTTC. It yields the protein CASTSTEGRGYEQFF.

The chain links TRBV7-8 to TRBJ2-7, with 11 positions matching TRBD1. Germline V gives CDR1 SGHVS, CDR2 FQNEAQ. V shed 4 bases and J 5 bases; nucleotides not matched to a gene: 10. This CDR3 spans 16 amino acids. CDR3 DNA: TGTGCCAGCAGCTCCCCACCGGGACAGGGGGGACACGAGCAGTACTTC. Translation: CASSSPPGQGGHEQYF.

The chain links TRBV13 to TRBJ2-5; D perhaps matches TRBD1 (6 bases). V was cut by 0 bases and J by 3 bases, with 8 bases left in between. This CDR3 spans 14 amino acids. Germline CDR1 reads PRHDT; CDR2 reads FYEKMQ (reference sequence). Here the CDR3 reads CASSLGHREETQYF. The CDR3, as DNA: TGTGCCAGCAGCTTAGGCCACAGGGAAGAGACCCAGTACTTC.

Only a few counts were recorded for this clone. The V call is TRBV19, the J call TRBJ1-1; D unresolved. Germline CDR1 reads LNHDA; CDR2 reads SQIVND (reference sequence). Trimming removed 1 base from V and 1 base from J, with 7 bases in between. The CDR3 covers 14 residues. In DNA form, the CDR3 reads TGTGCCAGTAGTATAGGCAGGCCGAACACTGAAGCTTTCTTT. It yields the protein CASSIGRPNTEAFF.